The source of this T cell receptor (beta chain) is a study of OX40 agonist ivuxolimab in advanced cancers. Study summary: Dose-escalation patients had hepatocellular carcinoma, melanoma, renal cell or head and neck cancer. Three patients got partial responses; one had hepatocellular carcinoma and two had cutaneous melanoma. Those enrolled were 82.7% male, with a mean age of around 57 years and ages from roughly 20 to 85.

V lost 0 bases, J lost 4 bases, and 5 bases stayed unmatched. Germline-derived CDR1 and CDR2 are MNHEY and SVGAGI. The CDR3 covers 16 residues. The assay was immunoSEQ multiplex PCR, and TCRdb's table has in-frame clones only and misses some. The sample holds about 50,000 clones; 60% to 80% are singletons and the top ten take under 5%. This TCR was sampled from an adult with an advanced solid tumor such as melanoma, head and neck, liver or kidney cancer. The chain joins TRBV6-5 to TRBJ1-3, with 8 bases identical to TRBD1. The sequences come from CD4+ or CD8+ T cells sorted from blood, collected in a trial of the OX40 agonist ivuxolimab. In nucleotides, the CDR3 is TGTGCCAGCAGTTACTCTTGGACAGGGATAGGAAACACCATATATTTT. Its translation: CASSYSWTGIGNTIYF.